This TCR beta chain emerged from a study of blood T cells in healthy people across ages. This CDR3 is built from 15 residues. Unmatched junction bases numbered 9, after V lost 4 bases and J lost 5 bases. The V gene's germline CDR1 is MNHEY and CDR2 SVGEGT. The individuals who served as donors were healthy Caucasians living in Russia, aged roughly 6 to 90. The authors extracted at least 5.5 micrograms of total RNA per sample. A sample-barcoded 5' primer and a J-beta primer mix were used in a second PCR of roughly 6 to 11 cycles. TCRdb independently ran MiXCR on the 5' RACE reads; one entry per CDR3 protein. The table shows 870,000 or so distinct CDR3 sequences, with more than 25% occurring only once. This clonotype was observed a few times. The target antigen is unknown. General study findings and limits: Comparison with aged donors showed that long-lived donors had more naive CD4+ cells and higher diversity. CMV infection status of these donors was not known.

The sequenced sample was blood. The chain uses TRBV6-2 or TRBV6-3 and TRBJ2-3, with 7 bases identical to TRBD1. The receptor was isolated from a woman older than 75 in good health. CDR3 bases: TGTGCCAGCAGTTTTTCCGGGACAGTTCAAGATACGCAGTATTTT. It is translated as CASSFSGTVQDTQYF.